The source of this TCR beta chain is a study of cytomegalovirus exposure and HLA in healthy donors. Study outcomes and limitations: Apart from CMV serostatus, no immune exposure information was available.

Germline assignment: CDR1 SGHAT and CDR2 FQDESV (reference sequence). V was cut by 3 bases and J by 0 bases, with 9 bases left in between. CDR3 length: 15 residues. 13 Jbeta primers and 60 Vbeta primers were used for the PCR. Data came from immunoSEQ multiplex PCR; TCRdb stores just in-frame clones and leaves some out. This sample yields 100,000 to 150,000 clones, of which roughly two thirds are seen a single time; around 1.6% belongs to the top ten. In the case of this clone: Its antigen is currently unknown.

The V call is TRBV11-1, the J call TRBJ1-3, with TRBD1 as a possible D gene (6 bases). Material: PBMCs. The TCR comes from a man aged 25 to 40 in good health and CMV-seropositive. The CDR3 loop reads CASSLDRNSGNTIYF. The DNA of the CDR3 is TGTGCCAGCAGCTTGGACAGAAACTCTGGAAACACCATATATTTT.